One and the same sample provided the 31 T cell receptor beta chains below, sequenced in a study of Ad26.COV2.S vaccination and SARS-CoV-2 variants. Generated by immunoSEQ multiplex PCR, the TCRdb table keeps only in-frame clones and is missing some. The repertoire includes 300,000 to 400,000 clones, 80% to 90% of them detected once, and about 5% sits in the top ten. The treatment here: around 19 received Ad26.COV2.S at low or high dose, single or two shots; about 5 received placebo; per-sample allocation not given. Sampling took place 63 days after the first vaccine or placebo injection. The specimen was peripheral blood, collected in a trial of Ad26.COV2.S vaccine versus placebo. The receptors were gathered from a person aged 18-60 years who received the Ad26.COV2.S COVID-19 vaccine or a placebo.

The sample holds a few counts of this clone. The CDR3 region is CASSEFNYMNTEAFF. Written as DNA, the CDR3 is TGTGCCAGCAGTGAATTTAACTACATGAACACTGAAGCTTTCTTT. The chain carries TRBV6-1 and TRBJ1-1, with unresolved D. Trimming cost V 2 bases and J 0 bases, with 10 bases left between them. The CDR3 is 15 amino acids. Germline-derived CDR1 and CDR2 are MNHNS and SASEGT.

This chain's CDR3 is CATYHPGYEQYF. The CDR3 bases are TGTGCCACCTATCACCCGGGTTACGAGCAGTACTTC. The chain has TRBV24-1 and TRBJ2-7; no reliable D call. Germline CDR1 is KGHDR and CDR2 is SFDVKD. The CDR3 has 12 residues. Trimming took 9 bases from V and 4 from J, leaving 12 bases between them.

The chain has TRBV4-1 and TRBJ2-1; TRBD2 agrees at 8 bases. The germline V gene has CDR1 MGHRA and CDR2 YSYEKL. The J segment lost 9 bases and the V segment lost 7 bases, leaving 14 bases of the junction unmatched. The CDR3 spans 15 residues. The CDR3 is CASTGVLTGGGEQFF. The CDR3, as DNA: TGCGCCAGCACGGGGGTTTTAACGGGAGGGGGTGAGCAGTTCTTC.

V and J are TRBV7-9 and TRBJ1-4, with no clear D. Germline V lookup: CDR1 SEHNR, CDR2 FQNEAQ (reference sequence). CDR3 size: 13 residues. V was shortened by 1 base and J by 5 bases, with 5 bases between the two germline ends. CDR3 nucleotides: TGTGCCAGCAGCTTAGGGGTGAATGAAAAACTGTTTTTT. Its translation is CASSLGVNEKLFF.

The rearrangement links TRBV6-4 to TRBJ1-6; the match to TRBD1 covers 7 bases. From germline, CDR1 is MRHNA and CDR2 SNTAGT. V lost 11 bases, J lost 7 bases, and 11 bases stayed unmatched. This CDR3 has 14 residues. CDR3 in DNA: TGTGCCGGACCTCGGACAGGAAAGAATTCACCCCTCCACTTT. Amino acid sequence: CAGPRTGKNSPLHF.

J is TRBJ2-1 and V is TRBV7-2; 9 nucleotides line up with TRBD1. CDR3 size: 17 residues. V dropped 3 bases and J dropped 7; count of bases not matched to a gene: 13. In germline, CDR1 is SGHTA, CDR2 FQGNSA. CDR3 nucleotides: TGTGCCAGCAGCTTGCCACTCCCGGGACAGGGCCTGAATGAGCAGTTCTTC. Translating gives CASSLPLPGQGLNEQFF.

J is TRBJ1-1 and V is TRBV5-1; D is perhaps TRBD1 (5 bases). V gave up 0 bases and J gave up 11 bases, with 14 bases separating them. Germline V gene sequence: CDR1 SGHRS, CDR2 YFSETQ. The CDR3 loop spans 13 amino acids. DNA for the CDR3: TGCGCCAGCAGCTTGGCCGACCAGGGTAAGGCTTTCTTT. This gives the protein CASSLADQGKAFF.

This chain links TRBV5-1 with TRBJ1-6; D gene ambiguous. This CDR3 region has 16 residues. Germline loops: CDR1 SGHRS, CDR2 YFSETQ. V lost 2 bases and J lost 0, with 9 bases in between. CDR3 nucleotides: TGCGCCAGCAGCTTTGGGCAGAGCTCCTATAATTCACCCCTCCACTTT. This translates into CASSFGQSSYNSPLHF.

The J gene is TRBJ1-6, the V gene TRBV7-2; perhaps TRBD1 as D (5 bases). The ends were cut back, 5 bases at V and 9 bases at J, with 20 bases in the middle. Germline CDR1 reads SGHTA; CDR2 reads FQGNSA. The CDR3 has 16 residues. DNA of the CDR3: TGTGCCAGCAGCCCAAACCCCATAGGGGTCGGTTCACCCCTCCACTTT. Amino acid sequence: CASSPNPIGVGSPLHF.

The rearrangement joins TRBV27 to TRBJ2-5, with D possibly TRBD2 on 5 matching bases. V was trimmed by 5 bases and J by 4 bases, leaving 11 bases between them. Germline V gene lookup returns CDR1 MNHEY and CDR2 SMNVEV (reference sequence). This CDR3 has 13 residues. CDR3 in DNA: TGTGCCAGCAGTCCCCGGAGCGGAGAGACCCAGTACTTC. Its protein product is CASSPRSGETQYF.

J is TRBJ2-5 and V is TRBV5-1, with a weak D call TRBD1 (6 bases). From germline, CDR1 is SGHRS and CDR2 YFSETQ. The CDR3 has 14 residues. Trimming pared 4 bases from V and 3 bases from J, leaving 13 bases between. The chain's CDR3 is CASSIHGQKETQYF. The CDR3, as DNA: TGCGCCAGCAGCATTCACGGACAGAAAGAGACCCAGTACTTC.

The rearrangement uses TRBV19 and TRBJ1-6; 9 positions match TRBD1. Unmatched junction bases numbered 4, after V lost 2 bases and J lost 8 bases. The CDR3 is 15 residues long. In germline, CDR1 is LNHDA, CDR2 SQIVND (reference sequence). The CDR3 spells CASSITGQGDSPLHF. CDR3 coding DNA: TGTGCCAGTAGTATAACGGGACAGGGTGATTCACCCCTCCACTTT.

The gene calls are TRBV28 and TRBJ1-1; no definite D call. The CDR3 spans 12 residues. Germline values: CDR1 MDHEN, CDR2 SYDVKM. V lost 3 bases and J lost 6, with 8 bases in between. The CDR3 loop is CASSFSSAEAFF. In DNA form, the CDR3 reads TGTGCCAGCAGTTTTTCAAGCGCTGAAGCTTTCTTT.

The V call is TRBV3-1 (or the pseudogene TRBV3-2), the J call TRBJ1-1; D is perhaps TRBD1 (5 bases). The CDR3 consists of 15 residues. The V end was cut by 2 bases, the J end by 5 bases, with 15 bases between. Germline-derived CDR1 and CDR2 are LGHDT and YNNKEL (reference sequence). The CDR3 nucleotides read TGTGCCAGCAGCCAACGGTACAGGCAAGGGACTGAAGCTTTCTTT. This codes for CASSQRYRQGTEAFF.

The CDR3 DNA sequence: TGTGCCAGCAGCCAAGACTTTTGGGGCAGGGGCCTTGGAATTGAAAAGGGCGGGGAGCTGTTTTTT. Its translation is CASSQDFWGRGLGIEKGGELFF. The chain uses TRBV4-2 and TRBJ2-2; D perhaps matches TRBD1 (6 bases). The CDR3 is 22 amino acids. Between the trimmed V and J ends, which lost 0 bases and 7 bases, there was a span of 33 bases. Germline CDR1 is LGHNA and CDR2 is YNFKEQ.

The chain employs TRBV6-4 and TRBJ2-7; D perhaps matches TRBD1 (5 bases). Germline-derived CDR1 and CDR2 are MRHNA and SNTAGT. CDR3 length equals 12 residues. Trimming pared 6 bases from V and 3 bases from J, leaving 9 bases between. CDR3 bases: TGTGCCAGCAGAGGACAACACTACGAGCAGTACTTC. Residues: CASRGQHYEQYF.

The rearrangement uses TRBV5-4 and TRBJ1-5; a possible D gene is TRBD1 (6 bases). The germline V gene encodes CDR1 SGHNT and CDR2 YYREEE (reference sequence). The V end lost 2 bases, the J end lost 0 bases, and 15 bases lay between the germline ends. This CDR3 comprises 17 residues. The CDR3 protein is CASSFAQTGNSNQPQHF. In DNA form, the CDR3 reads TGTGCCAGCAGCTTCGCCCAGACAGGAAATAGCAATCAGCCCCAGCATTTT.

In this sample, this clone turned up once. The J gene is TRBJ2-1, the V gene TRBV5-5; 11 bases map to TRBD1. The junction had 2 bases not matched to a gene; V was cut back by 3 bases and J by 0 bases. Per the germline V gene, CDR1 is SGHKS and CDR2 is YYEKEE (reference sequence). The CDR3 loop spans 16 amino acids. In DNA, the CDR3 is TGTGCCAGCAGCTGGACAGGGGGCGACTCCTACAATGAGCAGTTCTTC. This sequence encodes CASSWTGGDSYNEQFF.

This rearrangement joins TRBV11-2 to TRBJ2-7; weak D call: TRBD2 (5 bases). Germline values: CDR1 SGHAT, CDR2 FQNNGV. V lost 6 bases and J lost 3, with 9 bases in between. This CDR3 comprises 12 residues. CDR3 residues: CASSHGLYEQYF. In DNA, the CDR3 is TGTGCCAGCAGTCATGGACTCTACGAGCAGTACTTC.

The chain recombines TRBV5-6 with TRBJ1-2; D is undetermined. Germline V gene lookup returns CDR1 SGHDT and CDR2 YYEEEE. Trimming cost V 4 bases and J 5 bases, with 15 bases left between them. The CDR3 length is 14 residues. The CDR3 coding sequence is TGTGCCAGCAGCGCGCTTACAATGATGTATGGCTACACCTTC. Translation gives CASSALTMMYGYTF.

The CDR3 spells CASSLSRSSTDTQYF. CDR3 in DNA: TGTGCCAGCAGTTTATCAAGGTCCAGCACAGATACGCAGTATTTT. V gene TRBV27 combines with J gene TRBJ2-3; D unresolved. Germline V gene data show CDR1 as MNHEY and CDR2 as SMNVEV (reference sequence). This CDR3 is built from 15 residues. The ends were cut back, 0 bases at V and 0 bases at J, with 7 bases in the middle.

This clone was seen once. J is TRBJ2-1 and V is TRBV4-2; D call uncertain. Germline CDR1 and CDR2: LGHNA and YNFKEQ. This CDR3 spans 12 amino acids. V was pared by 0 bases and J by 9 bases, with 6 bases between. The CDR3 loop reads CASSQDRTEQFF. CDR3 sequence (DNA): TGTGCCAGCAGCCAAGATAGGACTGAGCAGTTCTTC.

The J gene is TRBJ2-3, the V gene TRBV14; 9 bases agree with TRBD2. Germline loops: CDR1 SGHDN, CDR2 FVKESK. V lost 0 bases, J lost 0 bases, and 7 bases stayed unmatched. The CDR3 extends over 18 amino acids. CDR3 sequence: CASSQDLAGVTSTDTQYF. CDR3 sequence (DNA): TGTGCCAGCAGCCAAGATTTAGCGGGGGTAACTAGCACAGATACGCAGTATTTT. The full variable domain, its missing parts supplied by reference TRBV14 and TRBJ2-3, is EAGVTQFPSHSVIEKGQTVTLRCDPISGHDNLYWYRRVMGKEIKFLLHFVKESKQDESGMPNNRFLAERTGGTYSTLKVQPAELEDSGVYFCASSQDLAGVTSTDTQYFGPGTRLTVL.

The rearrangement joins TRBV3-1 (or the pseudogene TRBV3-2) to TRBJ2-1; D perhaps matches TRBD2 (5 bases). Per germline, CDR1 LGHDT and CDR2 YNNKEL (reference sequence). Trimming removed 0 bases at V and 1 base at J, with 16 bases between. CDR3 size: 18 residues. The CDR3 sequence is CASSQETFGVLSYNEQFF. DNA of the CDR3: TGTGCCAGCAGCCAAGAGACCTTCGGGGTTCTATCCTACAATGAGCAGTTCTTC.

This clone was counted a few times. The chain recombines TRBV7-9 with TRBJ2-2; no firm D call. CDR1 is SEHNR, CDR2 FQNEAQ, per germline (reference sequence). Trimming removed 8 bases at V and 6 bases at J, with 7 bases between. The CDR3 has 11 amino acids. DNA for the CDR3: TGTGCCAGCGGGTGGTCCGGGGAGCTGTTTTTT. Translation gives CASGWSGELFF.

The chain has TRBV9 and TRBJ2-3; D is unclear. CDR3 size: 15 residues. V lost 0 bases and J lost 1, with 9 bases in between. Per the germline V gene, CDR1 is SGDLS and CDR2 is YYNGEE. CDR3 coding DNA: TGTGCCAGCAGCGTAGCGGATCCCCGCACAGATACGCAGTATTTT. This sequence encodes CASSVADPRTDTQYF.

This sequence joins TRBV15 and TRBJ1-1; weak D call: TRBD1 (5 bases). The germline gives CDR1 LNHNV, CDR2 YYDKDF (reference sequence). This CDR3 has 15 amino acids. Trimming left V 2 bases short and J 4 bases short, with 14 bases between. The CDR3 protein is CATSRPPAGTTEAFF. In nucleotides, the CDR3 is TGTGCCACCAGCAGACCCCCAGCAGGGACCACTGAAGCTTTCTTT.

The CDR3 is CASSMNRNSNQPQHF. The CDR3 region has the DNA TGTGCCAGCAGTATGAACAGGAATAGCAATCAGCCCCAGCATTTT. V and J are TRBV2 and TRBJ1-5; D is possibly TRBD1 (5 bases). This CDR3 has 15 amino acids. V was cut by 5 bases and J by 0 bases, with 11 bases left in between. Germline V gives CDR1 SNHLY, CDR2 FYNNEI.

The chain joins TRBV5-6 to TRBJ2-7; 7 bases agree with TRBD1. Germline assignment: CDR1 SGHDT and CDR2 YYEEEE. The CDR3 loop spans 13 amino acids. V was pared by 3 bases and J by 3 bases, with 3 bases of the junction left unmatched. The CDR3 DNA follows: TGTGCCAGCAGCTCGACAGGGTACTACGAGCAGTACTTC. Amino acid sequence: CASSSTGYYEQYF. Looking up the rest from reference TRBV5-6 and TRBJ2-7 gives the full variable domain: DAGVTQSPTHLIKTRGQQVTLRCSPKSGHDTVSWYQQALGQGPQFIFQYYEEEERQRGNFPDRFSGHQFPNYSSELNVNALLLGDSALYLCASSSTGYYEQYFGPGTRLTVT.

As regards this clone: The limits of the CDR3 on the DNA are not certain, so only TCRdb's listed CDR3 is given. The chain carries TRBV5-5 and TRBJ2-7. Termini included, the CDR3 measures 16 amino acids. Per the germline V gene, CDR1 is SGHKS and CDR2 is YYEKEE (reference sequence). The CDR3 is CASSLEALTSSTSEYF.

CDR3 protein: CASSLGPRTNTEAFF. The CDR3 nucleotides read TGTGCCAGCAGCTTAGGGCCCAGGACGAACACTGAAGCTTTCTTT. The chain uses TRBV7-2 and TRBJ1-1, with no clear D. The germline CDR1 and CDR2 sequences are SGHTA and FQGNSA. The CDR3 contains 15 residues. Trimming stripped 1 base from V and 1 base from J, with 10 bases between.